These 21 T cell receptor beta chains were sequenced from one sample in a study of blood T cell repertoires in COVID-19. Repertoires were generated with immunoSEQ multiplex PCR, while TCRdb's copy carries only in-frame clones and drops some. The sample shows some 41,000 clones, 75% to 90% of them seen only once. The sequencing input was peripheral blood. The receptors stem from an elderly woman with active COVID-19.

This clone was seen only once. The chain recombines TRBV14 with TRBJ2-1; 16 positions agree with TRBD2. The germline CDR1 and CDR2 sequences are SGHDN and FVKESK. V lost 4 bases, J lost 0 bases, and 12 bases stayed unmatched. The CDR3 loop spans 21 amino acids. The CDR3 coding sequence is TGTGCCAGCAGCCCCGGGACTAGCGGGGGGGTTCCCCTGAGCTCCTACAATGAGCAGTTCTTC. Its translation: CASSPGTSGGVPLSSYNEQFF.

V is TRBV28 and J is TRBJ2-7, with D possibly being TRBD1 (5 bases). Trimming took 3 bases from V and 6 from J, leaving 12 bases between them. The length of the CDR3 is 13 residues. The V gene's germline CDR1 is MDHEN and CDR2 SYDVKM. As DNA, the CDR3 is TGTGCCAGCAGTTTTGTGGGGCTCGGCGAGCAGTACTTC. Its protein product is CASSFVGLGEQYF.

The chain is built from TRBV7-3 and TRBJ1-3; D is perhaps TRBD1 (5 bases). The CDR3 has 19 amino acids. V was clipped by 2 bases and J by 0 bases, with 20 bases between them. CDR1 SGHTA and CDR2 FQGTGA come from the germline V gene. The CDR3 here is CASSLGGTVGGPSGNTIYF. CDR3 DNA sequence: TGTGCCAGCAGCTTAGGCGGCACTGTGGGGGGACCCTCTGGAAACACCATATATTTT.

The chain joins TRBV28 to TRBJ1-2, with 9 bases that match TRBD1. J lost 2 bases, V lost 5 bases, and 0 bases had no gene match. CDR3 size: 13 residues. Germline CDR1 reads MDHEN; CDR2 reads SYDVKM. The DNA for the CDR3 is TGTGCCAGCAGTGGGACAGGGAACTATGGCTACACCTTC. This gives the protein CASSGTGNYGYTF.

Only one count was recorded for this clone. V usage is TRBV3-1 (or the pseudogene TRBV3-2) and J usage is TRBJ1-6, with D unclear. Germline CDR1 LGHDT, CDR2 YNNKEL (reference sequence). The ends were cut back, 0 bases at V and 5 bases at J, with 11 bases in the middle. CDR3 length equals 16 residues. CDR3 DNA sequence: TGTGCCAGCAGCCAAGAGTGGGAGGCGGATAATTCACCCCTCCACTTT. Translated: CASSQEWEADNSPLHF.

For the CDR3, the DNA is TGTGCCAGCAGTCCACCACGAGGGCACTACAATGAGCAGTTCTTC. As protein: CASSPPRGHYNEQFF. The gene calls are TRBV28 and TRBJ2-1, with D perhaps TRBD2 (5 bases). V was pared by 5 bases and J by 3 bases, with 14 bases between. Germline V CDR1 and CDR2: MDHEN, SYDVKM. The CDR3 spans 15 residues. The complete variable domain, with remaining parts taken from reference TRBV28 and TRBJ2-1, reads DVKVTQSSRYLVKRTGEKVFLECVQDMDHENMFWYRQDPGLGLRLIYFSYDVKMKEKGDIPEGYSVSREKKERFSLILESASTNQTSMYLCASSPPRGHYNEQFFGPGTRLTVL.

V is TRBV5-1 and J is TRBJ1-1, with TRBD1 identical over 10 bases. With 6 bases clipped from V and 0 bases from J, the junction kept 14 bases outside the gene matches. Germline V gives CDR1 SGHRS, CDR2 YFSETQ. This CDR3 is 18 amino acids long. In DNA form, the CDR3 reads TGCGCCAGCACCTCAAACCCCGGGACAGGGGCGATGAACACTGAAGCTTTCTTT. This gives the protein CASTSNPGTGAMNTEAFF. Full variable domain (missing parts from reference TRBV5-1 and TRBJ1-1): KAGVTQTPRYLIKTRGQQVTLSCSPISGHRSVSWYQQTPGQGLQFLFEYFSETQRNKGNFPGRFSGRQFSNSRSEMNVSTLELGDSALYLCASTSNPGTGAMNTEAFFGQGTRLTVV.

This clone occurred a few times. V and J are TRBV18 and TRBJ2-5, with 8 positions matching TRBD1. From germline, CDR1 is KGHSH and CDR2 LQKENI. Trimming took 4 bases from V and 5 from J; bases not matched to a gene: 12. This CDR3 is built from 16 residues. CDR3 amino acids: CASSQNTGGGYETQYF. The DNA for the CDR3 is TGTGCCAGCTCACAGAATACAGGGGGAGGATATGAGACCCAGTACTTC.

This rearrangement joins TRBV2 to TRBJ2-3; TRBD2 matches at 12 bases. CDR1 is SNHLY and CDR2 is FYNNEI in the germline V gene. J was trimmed by 6 bases and V by 2 bases; bases with no gene match: 18. The CDR3 covers 20 residues. The DNA of the CDR3 is TGTGCCAGCAGTGAAATATCCCTAGCGGGGGGGTCTTCTAGGAGTGATACGCAGTATTTT. This encodes CASSEISLAGGSSRSDTQYF. The variable domain in full, with the rest retrieved from reference TRBV2 and TRBJ2-3, is EPEVTQTPSHQVTQMGQEVILRCVPISNHLYFYWYRQILGQKVEFLVSFYNNEISEKSEIFDDQFSVERPDGSNFTLKIRSTKLEDSAMYFCASSEISLAGGSSRSDTQYFGPGTRLTVL.

V usage is TRBV27 and J usage is TRBJ2-7; D may be TRBD2 (6 bases). Trimming cost V 11 bases and J 3 bases, with 17 bases left between them. CDR1 and CDR2 from the germline V gene are MNHEY and SMNVEV (reference sequence). The CDR3 contains 13 residues. Written as DNA, the CDR3 is TGTGCCTCCCGCGGCTGGGGGGTCTACGAGCAGTACTTC. It yields the protein CASRGWGVYEQYF.

The genes are TRBV2 and TRBJ2-3; D is unclear. This CDR3 spans 14 amino acids. Deletions cut 6 bases from V and 0 bases from J, with 10 bases between. The germline V gene has CDR1 SNHLY and CDR2 FYNNEI. The CDR3 region has the DNA TGTGCCAGCAGGGGCGACCCTAGCACAGATACGCAGTATTTT. Translating gives CASRGDPSTDTQYF.

V usage is TRBV10-3 and J usage is TRBJ2-2, with a possible D match to TRBD2 (5 bases). V dropped 3 bases and J dropped 5 bases, with 19 bases sitting between them. CDR3 length equals 17 residues. The germline gives CDR1 ENHRY, CDR2 SYGVKD. CDR3 loop: CAISERGPGRGTGELFF. The CDR3 coding sequence is TGTGCCATCAGTGAACGAGGTCCGGGGAGAGGAACCGGGGAGCTGTTTTTT.

This clone was detected a few times. The chain has TRBV28 and TRBJ2-7, with a weak D call TRBD2 (5 bases). The CDR3 sequence is 16 residues long. V dropped 5 bases and J dropped 6 bases, with 23 bases sitting between them. Germline V gene sequence: CDR1 MDHEN, CDR2 SYDVKM. Here the CDR3 DNA reads TGTGCCAGCAGTCTCGGGTCTGGACTCTCCGCCGCCGAGCAGTACTTC. It yields the protein CASSLGSGLSAAEQYF.

The chain recombines TRBV18 with TRBJ1-1; the D gene is possibly TRBD1 (6 bases). The CDR3 contains 15 residues. The germline gives CDR1 KGHSH, CDR2 LQKENI. The V end was cut by 2 bases, the J end by 1 base, with 11 bases between. CDR3 amino acids: CASSPRQAQNTEAFF. CDR3 bases: TGTGCCAGCTCACCAAGACAGGCCCAGAACACTGAAGCTTTCTTT.

The chain uses TRBV28 and TRBJ2-5; 8 bases are shared with TRBD2. The V gene's germline CDR1 is MDHEN and CDR2 SYDVKM. The CDR3 sequence is 15 residues long. After removal of 3 bases from V and 4 bases from J, the junction contained 7 bases not matched to a gene. Here the CDR3 reads CASSFVNSGAETQYF. The CDR3 DNA reads TGTGCCAGCAGTTTCGTTAATAGCGGGGCAGAGACCCAGTACTTC.

The DNA of the CDR3 is TGCAGCGCTATCCGGGACAGTCACAATGAGCAGTTCTTC. Protein: CSAIRDSHNEQFF. This rearrangement joins TRBV29-1 to TRBJ2-1, with TRBD1 identical over 7 bases. CDR3 length: 13 amino acids. Germline-derived CDR1 and CDR2 are SQVTM and ANQGSEA. J lost 5 bases, V lost 7 bases, and 8 bases had no gene match.

This clone occurred once. The chain combines TRBV11-2 with TRBJ2-3, with 10 bases identical to TRBD2. The CDR3 contains 15 residues. CDR1 and CDR2 (germline): SGHAT, FQNNGV. V dropped 2 bases and J dropped 2; count of bases not matched to a gene: 1. Here the CDR3 DNA reads TGTGCCAGCAGCTTACTAGCGGGGGCCACAGATACGCAGTATTTT. Residues: CASSLLAGATDTQYF.

The V and J genes are TRBV12-3 or TRBV12-4 and TRBJ2-4; 8 bases map to TRBD2. The V and J ends lost 10 bases and 8 bases, in that order; junction bases with no gene match: 7. There are 12 residues in the CDR3. The CDR3: CATSGGADIQYF. CDR3 sequence (DNA): TGTGCCACCTCCGGGGGGGCAGACATTCAGTACTTC.

The rearrangement links TRBV4-3 to TRBJ1-2; D gene ambiguous. The germline V gene has CDR1 LGHNA and CDR2 YSLEER. Trimming removed 1 base from V and 3 bases from J, with 12 bases in between. This CDR3 has 15 amino acids. The CDR3 coding sequence is TGCGCCAGCAGCCAAGTCTTCGGGGATCACTATGGCTACACCTTC. Protein: CASSQVFGDHYGYTF.

This chain joins TRBV9 and TRBJ1-4, with 7 nucleotides matching TRBD1. CDR1 is SGDLS, CDR2 YYNGEE, per germline. The CDR3 covers 14 residues. J was trimmed by 8 bases and V by 0 bases; bases with no gene match: 4. As DNA, the CDR3 is TGTGCCAGCAGCGTAGGACAGGGAGGCGAAAAACTGTTTTTT. This gives the protein CASSVGQGGEKLFF.

The chain is built from TRBV7-2 and TRBJ1-1, with a tentative D call TRBD1 (6 bases). The CDR3 sequence is 12 residues long. V was trimmed by 8 bases and J by 10 bases, leaving 17 bases between them. The V gene's germline CDR1 is SGHTA and CDR2 FQGNSA. The CDR3 DNA is TGTGCCAGCGCCCCCCTGCGGGGGGCAGCTTTCTTT. Protein sequence: CASAPLRGAAFF. Variable domain in full (rest from reference TRBV7-2 and TRBJ1-1): GAGVSQSPSNKVTEKGKDVELRCDPISGHTALYWYRQSLGQGLEFLIYFQGNSAPDKSGLPSDRFSAERTGGSVSTLTIQRTQQEDSAVYLCASAPLRGAAFFGQGTRLTVV.